This T cell receptor (beta chain) appears in the sequencing data of a study of identical twins (dated by TCRdb to about 2016). The study in broad terms: TCR alpha and beta repertoires from monozygotic twins, unrelated adults of various ages and cord blood were deep-sequenced to test whether fetal clonotypes persist. To rule out contamination, the twin experiments were replicated at different times with different library preparation protocols.

What the study reported, not specific to this receptor: Excess twin sharing in beta out-of-frame sequences was weaker because fewer shared sequences lowered the signal-to-noise ratio. Abundant cord blood beta clonotypes had fewer insertions, young adult naive repertoires showed a similar but weaker trend, and memory repertoires showed no such trend. Compared with coincidental sharing between unrelated individuals, out-of-frame TCR alpha sequences shared between twins showed an excess of sequences with low generation probability. Recombination models systematically underestimated out-of-frame TCR alpha sharing in monozygotic twins but agreed with sharing between unrelated individuals. Zero-insertion analyses could be partly confounded by invariant T cells such as MAIT and iNKT, though diverse VJ usage argued against such confounding for most clonotypes. Conclusions relied on cross-sectional statistical analysis, since the same donors could not be followed over many years.

Library generation was performed with 5' RACE. The listed sequencing device is Illumina HiSeq 2000. Template switching introduced a universal primer binding site; the final cDNA contained a unique molecular identifier, enabling accurate counting of TCR cDNA molecules. Specific primers in the conserved constant-segment region were used to synthesize first-strand cDNA for TCR alpha and beta chains. Each cDNA library was double barcoded, with a SMART-Mk sample barcode plus Illumina barcodes, to control for contamination. TruSeq adapter sequences, together with Illumina sample barcodes, were added in two successive PCR steps. The Illumina HiSeq platform was used with custom primers to sequence TCR alpha and beta cDNA libraries. As for how the authors treated the data: MiGEC was used to process raw reads and extract unique molecular identifiers, and MiXCR was used to find CDR3 positions. For each individual, recombination models were inferred using an EM algorithm with the repgenHMM and IGoR tools. The tcR package in R was used for shared clonotype analysis, with sharing normalized by the product of cloneset sizes. Out-of-frame nonproductive sequences were analyzed to study raw recombination free of thymic and clonal selection effects. In TCRdb, the public reads were trimmed at Q25 with fastp and aligned with MiXCR, with productive beta chains retained. Merged by CDR3 protein, the rows form single entries marked with the most common genes and DNA. The V and J calls come from TCRdb's annotation, not from the publication. The sample records more than 250,000 distinct CDR3 sequences, roughly 8.6% of which are singletons. The ten largest clones add up to less than 2.5% of the sample.

The germline V gene (reference sequence) supplies CDR1 MNHEY and CDR2 SMNVEV. Cut back by 3 bases and 2 bases, the V and J ends lie 12 bases apart. Its CDR3 holds 15 amino acids, cysteine through phenylalanine. CDR3 DNA only is kept here, 45 bases in frame from base 1. Only healthy Caucasian donors were included. Three pairs of female monozygotic twins, all aged roughly 18 to 29 years, were included in the twin cohort. Using Miltenyi CD45RO+ enrichment and human naive T-cell isolation kits, memory (CD45RO+) and naive T cells were isolated from PBMC. This clonotype turned up a few times. Its antigen remains undetermined. One base away there is no much larger clone; base qualities are not given. These same records also appear under a second study, on yellow fever vaccine responses in identical twins. The second paper further reports: According to the authors, in identical twins the way T cells responded to vaccination appeared partly convergent and partly personalized. The study precisely tracked vaccine-responding T cell clones in identical twins.

The specimen was memory (CD45RO+) T cells sorted from blood. The cell subset or site label of this sample denotes: CD45RO+ enriched T cells. The TCR originated in a woman aged 18-29 years in good health. Recombination linked TRBV27 to TRBJ2-3, with an unclear D gene assignment. The DNA reads TGTGCCAGCAGTTTCGCACGCGTAATCACAGATACGCAGTATTTT. Its amino acids are CASSFARVITDTQYF.